This T cell receptor beta chain was obtained from a study of T-cell memory formation after mild COVID-19. Study-level background: TCR clusters were mostly donor specific.

About this clonotype: No antigen is known for it.

TCRdb ran MiXCR on the 5' RACE reads and lists one entry per CDR3 protein. The sample has 450,000 or so distinct CDR3 sequences; nearly 25% are singletons. Study-level findings and limits: Among clones peaking at day 37 in the second wave, SARS-CoV-2 specificity remained unconfirmed.

This sequence originates from an adult woman who had mild COVID-19 (a few samples of this study predate the infection). Cell type and time point are not known. The sample was PBMCs or a T cell subset sorted from them (not recorded which).

This CDR3 is CATQLGTDNTDTQYF. The CDR3 coding sequence is TGTGCCACTCAACTTGGGACCGATAACACAGATACGCAGTATTTT. The chain links TRBV6-5 to TRBJ2-3; D is perhaps TRBD1 or TRBD2 (5 bases each). The V gene lost 10 bases and the J gene lost 2 bases, with 19 bases spanning the gap. The CDR3 spans 15 residues. Germline CDR1 MNHEY, CDR2 SVGAGI.